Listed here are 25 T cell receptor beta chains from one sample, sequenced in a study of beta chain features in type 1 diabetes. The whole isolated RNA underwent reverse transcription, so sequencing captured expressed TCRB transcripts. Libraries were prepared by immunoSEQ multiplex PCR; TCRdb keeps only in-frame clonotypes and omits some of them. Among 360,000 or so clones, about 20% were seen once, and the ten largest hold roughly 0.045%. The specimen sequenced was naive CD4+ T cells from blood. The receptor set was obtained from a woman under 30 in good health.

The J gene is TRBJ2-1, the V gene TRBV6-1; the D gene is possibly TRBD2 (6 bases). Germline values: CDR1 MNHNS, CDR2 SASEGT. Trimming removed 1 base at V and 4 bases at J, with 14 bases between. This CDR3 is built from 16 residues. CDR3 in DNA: TGTGCCAGCAGTGAAGATACGGGACTGGTATACAATGAGCAGTTCTTC. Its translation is CASSEDTGLVYNEQFF.

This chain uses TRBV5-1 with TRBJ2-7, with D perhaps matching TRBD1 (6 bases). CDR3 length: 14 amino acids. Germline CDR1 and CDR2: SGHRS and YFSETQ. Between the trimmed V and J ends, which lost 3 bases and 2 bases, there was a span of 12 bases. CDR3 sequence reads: CASSSTGLAYEQYF. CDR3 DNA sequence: TGCGCCAGCAGCTCGACAGGTCTGGCCTACGAGCAGTACTTC.

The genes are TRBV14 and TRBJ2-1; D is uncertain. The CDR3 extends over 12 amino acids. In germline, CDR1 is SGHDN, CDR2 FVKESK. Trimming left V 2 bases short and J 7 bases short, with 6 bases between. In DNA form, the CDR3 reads TGTGCCAGCAGCCAATTGAGAAATGAGCAGTTCTTC. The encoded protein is CASSQLRNEQFF.

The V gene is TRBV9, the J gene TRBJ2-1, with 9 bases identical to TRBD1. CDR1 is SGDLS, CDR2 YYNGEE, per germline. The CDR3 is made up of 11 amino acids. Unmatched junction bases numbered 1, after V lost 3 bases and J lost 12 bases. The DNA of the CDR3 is TGTGCCAGCAGCGCGGGACAGGGGCAGTTCTTC. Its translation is CASSAGQGQFF.

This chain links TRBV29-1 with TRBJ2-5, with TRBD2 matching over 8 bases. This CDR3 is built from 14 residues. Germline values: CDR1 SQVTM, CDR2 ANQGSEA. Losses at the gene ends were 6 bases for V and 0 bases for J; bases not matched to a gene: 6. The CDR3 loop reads CSVPSGPNQETQYF. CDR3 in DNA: TGCAGCGTCCCTAGCGGGCCCAACCAAGAGACCCAGTACTTC.

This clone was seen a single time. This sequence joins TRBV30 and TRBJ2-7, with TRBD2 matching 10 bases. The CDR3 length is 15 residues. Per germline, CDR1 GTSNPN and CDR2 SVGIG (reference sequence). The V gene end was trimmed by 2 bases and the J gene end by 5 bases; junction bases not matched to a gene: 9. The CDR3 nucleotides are TGTGCCTGGAGTCCTCCGGGACTAGCGTTCCACGAGCAGTACTTC. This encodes CAWSPPGLAFHEQYF.

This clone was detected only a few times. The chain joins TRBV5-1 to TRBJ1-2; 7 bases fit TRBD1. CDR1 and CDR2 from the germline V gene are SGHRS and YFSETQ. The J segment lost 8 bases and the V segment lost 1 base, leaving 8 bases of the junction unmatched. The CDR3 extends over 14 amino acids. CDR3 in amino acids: CASSLLQDRQGYTF. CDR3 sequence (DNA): TGCGCCAGCAGCTTGCTCCAGGACAGGCAAGGCTACACCTTC. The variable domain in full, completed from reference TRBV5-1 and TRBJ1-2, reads KAGVTQTPRYLIKTRGQQVTLSCSPISGHRSVSWYQQTPGQGLQFLFEYFSETQRNKGNFPGRFSGRQFSNSRSEMNVSTLELGDSALYLCASSLLQDRQGYTFGSGTRLTVV.

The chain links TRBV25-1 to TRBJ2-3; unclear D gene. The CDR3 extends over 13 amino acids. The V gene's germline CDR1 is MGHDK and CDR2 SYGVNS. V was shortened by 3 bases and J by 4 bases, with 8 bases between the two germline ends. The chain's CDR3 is CASSDPPSDTQYF. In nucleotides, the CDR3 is TGTGCCAGCAGTGACCCTCCTTCAGATACGCAGTATTTT.

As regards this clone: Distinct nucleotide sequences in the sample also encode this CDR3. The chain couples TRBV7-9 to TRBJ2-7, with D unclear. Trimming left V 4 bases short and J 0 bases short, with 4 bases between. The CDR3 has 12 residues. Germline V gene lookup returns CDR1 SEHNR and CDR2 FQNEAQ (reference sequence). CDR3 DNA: TGTGCCAGCAGCTCTAGCTCCTACGAGCAGTACTTC. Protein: CASSSSSYEQYF.

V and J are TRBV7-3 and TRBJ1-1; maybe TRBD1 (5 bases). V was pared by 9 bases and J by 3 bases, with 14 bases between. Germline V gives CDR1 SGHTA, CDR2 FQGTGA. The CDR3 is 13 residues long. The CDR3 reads CASSTGGYTEAFF. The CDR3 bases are TGTGCCAGTTCGACCGGGGGGTACACTGAAGCTTTCTTT. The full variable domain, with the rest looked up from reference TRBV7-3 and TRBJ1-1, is GAGVSQTPSNKVTEKGKYVELRCDPISGHTALYWYRQSLGQGPEFLIYFQGTGAADDSGLPNDRFFAVRPEGSVSTLKIQRTERGDSAVYLCASSTGGYTEAFFGQGTRLTVV.

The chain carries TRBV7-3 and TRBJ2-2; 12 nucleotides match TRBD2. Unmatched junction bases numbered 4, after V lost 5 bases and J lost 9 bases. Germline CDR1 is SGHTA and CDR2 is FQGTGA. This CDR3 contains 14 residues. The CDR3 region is CASSRLAGARELFF. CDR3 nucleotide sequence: TGTGCCAGCAGCCGACTAGCGGGGGCCCGGGAGCTGTTTTTT.

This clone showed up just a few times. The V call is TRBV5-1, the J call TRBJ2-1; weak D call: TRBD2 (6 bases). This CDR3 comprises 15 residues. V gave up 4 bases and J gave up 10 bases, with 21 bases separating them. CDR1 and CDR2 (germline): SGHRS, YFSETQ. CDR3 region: CASSPRDSPSGEQFF. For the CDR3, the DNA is TGCGCCAGCAGCCCCCGGGACTCACCTTCAGGCGAGCAGTTCTTC.

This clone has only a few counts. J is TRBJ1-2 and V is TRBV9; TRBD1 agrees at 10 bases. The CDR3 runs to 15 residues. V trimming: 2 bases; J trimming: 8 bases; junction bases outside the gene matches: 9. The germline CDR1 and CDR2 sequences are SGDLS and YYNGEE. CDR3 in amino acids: CASSVRDRGYEGYTF. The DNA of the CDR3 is TGTGCCAGCAGCGTCCGGGACAGGGGATATGAGGGCTACACCTTC.

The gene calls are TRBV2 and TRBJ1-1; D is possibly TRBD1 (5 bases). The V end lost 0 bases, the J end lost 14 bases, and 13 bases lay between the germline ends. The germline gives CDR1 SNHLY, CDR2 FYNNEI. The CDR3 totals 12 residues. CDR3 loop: CASSEAFRVGFF. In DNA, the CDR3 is TGTGCCAGCAGTGAAGCATTCAGGGTTGGCTTCTTT.

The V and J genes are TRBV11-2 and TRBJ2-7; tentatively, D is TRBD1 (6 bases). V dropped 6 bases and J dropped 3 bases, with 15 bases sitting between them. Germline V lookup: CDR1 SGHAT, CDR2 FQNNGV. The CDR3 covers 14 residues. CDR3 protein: CASSSLQGNYEQYF. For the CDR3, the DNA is TGTGCCAGCAGTTCCCTCCAGGGGAACTACGAGCAGTACTTC. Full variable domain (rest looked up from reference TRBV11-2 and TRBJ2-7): EAGVAQSPRYKIIEKRQSVAFWCNPISGHATLYWYQQILGQGPKLLIQFQNNGVVDDSQLPKDRFSAERLKGVDSTLKIQPAKLEDSAVYLCASSSLQGNYEQYFGPGTRLTVT.

The CDR3 spells CASNAGTANTEAFF. The CDR3, as DNA: TGTGCCAGCAACGCCGGGACAGCGAACACTGAAGCTTTCTTT. The chain combines TRBV2 with TRBJ1-1, with 7 bases identical to TRBD1. The CDR3 covers 14 residues. V lost 7 bases to trimming and J lost 1 base; unmatched junction nucleotides: 6. The germline V gene encodes CDR1 SNHLY and CDR2 FYNNEI.

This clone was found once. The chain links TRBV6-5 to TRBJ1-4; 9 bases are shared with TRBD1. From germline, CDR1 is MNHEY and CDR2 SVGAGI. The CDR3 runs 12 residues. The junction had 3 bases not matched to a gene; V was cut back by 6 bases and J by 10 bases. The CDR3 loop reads CASSPDRGKLFF. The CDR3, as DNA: TGTGCCAGCAGCCCGGACAGGGGAAAACTGTTTTTT.

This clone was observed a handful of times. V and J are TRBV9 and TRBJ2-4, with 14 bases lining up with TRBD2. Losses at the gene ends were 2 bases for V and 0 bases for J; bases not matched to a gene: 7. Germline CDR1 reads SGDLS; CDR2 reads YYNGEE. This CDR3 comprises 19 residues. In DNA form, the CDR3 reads TGTGCCAGCAGCGTCGGACTAGCGGGAGGTGGTGAAGCCAAAAACATTCAGTACTTC. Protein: CASSVGLAGGGEAKNIQYF.

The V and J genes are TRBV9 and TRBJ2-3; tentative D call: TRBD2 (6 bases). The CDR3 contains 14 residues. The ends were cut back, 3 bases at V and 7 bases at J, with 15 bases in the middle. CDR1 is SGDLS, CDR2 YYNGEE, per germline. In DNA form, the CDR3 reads TGTGCCAGCAGCGGGACCGCGACTAGTCATACGCAGTATTTT. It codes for CASSGTATSHTQYF.

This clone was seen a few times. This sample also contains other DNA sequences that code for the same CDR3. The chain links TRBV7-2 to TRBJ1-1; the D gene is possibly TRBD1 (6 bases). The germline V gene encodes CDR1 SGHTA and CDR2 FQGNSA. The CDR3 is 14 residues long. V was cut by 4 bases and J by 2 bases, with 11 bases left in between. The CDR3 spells CASSSGQPNTEAFF. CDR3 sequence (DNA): TGTGCCAGCAGCTCTGGACAGCCTAACACTGAAGCTTTCTTT.

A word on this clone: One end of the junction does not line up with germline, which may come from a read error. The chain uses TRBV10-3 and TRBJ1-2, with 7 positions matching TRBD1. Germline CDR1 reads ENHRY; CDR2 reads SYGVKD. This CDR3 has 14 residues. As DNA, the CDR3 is TGTGCCATCAGCGGAGACAGGGCCTACTATGGCTACGCCTTC. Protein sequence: CAISGDRAYYGYAF.

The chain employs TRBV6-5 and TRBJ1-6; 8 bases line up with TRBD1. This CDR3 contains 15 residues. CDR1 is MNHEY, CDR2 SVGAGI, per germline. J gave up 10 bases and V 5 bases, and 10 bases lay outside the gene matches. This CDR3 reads CASSIEGQGESPLHF. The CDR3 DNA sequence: TGTGCCAGCAGTATCGAAGGACAGGGAGAATCACCCCTCCACTTT.

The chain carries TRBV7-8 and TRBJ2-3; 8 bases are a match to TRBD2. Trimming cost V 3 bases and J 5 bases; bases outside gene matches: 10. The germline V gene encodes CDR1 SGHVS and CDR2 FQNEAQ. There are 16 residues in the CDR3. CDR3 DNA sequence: TGTGCCAGCAGCTTCGGGCGGGAGGCAGGGTTAGATACGCAGTATTTT. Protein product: CASSFGREAGLDTQYF.

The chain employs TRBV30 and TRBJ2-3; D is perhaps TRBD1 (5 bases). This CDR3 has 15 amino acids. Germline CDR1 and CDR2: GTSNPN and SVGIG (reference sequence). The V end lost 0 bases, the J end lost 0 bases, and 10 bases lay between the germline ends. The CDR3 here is CAWSVKDTSTDTQYF. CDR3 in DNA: TGTGCCTGGAGTGTGAAGGACACCAGCACAGATACGCAGTATTTT.

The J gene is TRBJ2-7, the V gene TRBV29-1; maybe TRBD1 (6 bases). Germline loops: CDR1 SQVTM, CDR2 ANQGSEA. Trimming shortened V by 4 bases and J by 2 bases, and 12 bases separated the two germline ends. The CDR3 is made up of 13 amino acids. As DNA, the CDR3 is TGCAGCGTTGCAAGGGGGACGACCTACGAGCAGTACTTC. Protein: CSVARGTTYEQYF.